This T cell receptor (beta chain) was identified during a study of CD4+ T cells in melanoma. Method: immunoSEQ multiplex PCR; TCRdb's copy keeps in-frame clones and lacks some. The sample consists of some 13,000 clones, about 80% of them appearing once. Comment on this clone: Its antigen is currently unknown.

Study observations and caveats: Neoantigen-specific CD4+ T cells in melanoma reportedly had diverse differentiation states. A reported correlation linked neoantigen-specific CD4+ T cells to CD8+, macrophage and B cell function.

The junction had 6 bases not matched to a gene; V was cut back by 2 bases and J by 7 bases. The CDR3 length is 14 residues. Germline loops: CDR1 MGHRA, CDR2 YSYEKL. The genes are TRBV4-1 and TRBJ2-7; 9 bases map to TRBD1. The specimen was cells from a culture (not recorded whether cultured in vitro). This TCR derives from a human donor with melanoma. The CDR3 region has the DNA TGCGCCAGCAGCCAAACGGACAGGGGTTGGGAGCAGTACTTC. Protein sequence: CASSQTDRGWEQYF.